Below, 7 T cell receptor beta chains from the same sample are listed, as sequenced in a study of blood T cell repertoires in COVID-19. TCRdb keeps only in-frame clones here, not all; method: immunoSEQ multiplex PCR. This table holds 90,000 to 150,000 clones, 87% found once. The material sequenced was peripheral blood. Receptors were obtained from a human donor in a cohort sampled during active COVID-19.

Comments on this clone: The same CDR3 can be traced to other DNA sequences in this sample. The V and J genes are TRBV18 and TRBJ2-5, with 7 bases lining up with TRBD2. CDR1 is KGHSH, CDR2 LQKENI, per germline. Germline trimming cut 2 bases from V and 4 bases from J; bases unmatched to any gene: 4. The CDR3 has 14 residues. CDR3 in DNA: TGTGCCAGCTCACCAAAAGGCGGGAGAGAGACCCAGTACTTC. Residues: CASSPKGGRETQYF.

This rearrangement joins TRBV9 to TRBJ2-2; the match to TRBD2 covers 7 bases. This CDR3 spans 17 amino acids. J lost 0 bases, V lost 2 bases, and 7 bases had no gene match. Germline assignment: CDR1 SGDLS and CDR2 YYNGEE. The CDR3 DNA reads TGTGCCAGCAGCGTGCGGGACTATAGAACGAACACCGGGGAGCTGTTTTTT. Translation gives CASSVRDYRTNTGELFF.

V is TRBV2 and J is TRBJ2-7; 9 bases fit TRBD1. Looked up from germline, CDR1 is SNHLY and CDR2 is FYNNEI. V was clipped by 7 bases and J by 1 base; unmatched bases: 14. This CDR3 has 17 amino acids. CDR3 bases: TGTGCCAGCATGAACAGGGGGCGCGCTTTTATTTCCTACGAGCAGTACTTC. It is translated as CASMNRGRAFISYEQYF.

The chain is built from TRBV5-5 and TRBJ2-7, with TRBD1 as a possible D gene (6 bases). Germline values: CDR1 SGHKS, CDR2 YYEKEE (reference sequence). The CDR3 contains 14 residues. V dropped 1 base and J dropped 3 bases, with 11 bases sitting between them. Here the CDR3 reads CASSLQQGHYEQYF. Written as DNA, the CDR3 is TGTGCCAGCAGCTTGCAACAGGGTCACTACGAGCAGTACTTC.

CDR3 coding DNA: TGTGCCAGCAGCCGCCGAGGGACATCACCCTACGAGCAGTACTTC. It translates to CASSRRGTSPYEQYF. V gene TRBV13 combines with J gene TRBJ2-7; D perhaps matches TRBD1 (6 bases). CDR3 size: 15 residues. V was pared by 5 bases and J by 2 bases, with 16 bases between. Germline loops: CDR1 PRHDT, CDR2 FYEKMQ (reference sequence).

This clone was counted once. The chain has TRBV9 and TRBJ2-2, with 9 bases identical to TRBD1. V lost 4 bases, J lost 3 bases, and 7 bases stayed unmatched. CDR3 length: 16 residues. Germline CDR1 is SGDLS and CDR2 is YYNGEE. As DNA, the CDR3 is TGTGCCAGCAGCCCCCGGACAGGGGTGCACACCGGGGAGCTGTTTTTT. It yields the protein CASSPRTGVHTGELFF.

The CDR3 loop reads CASRSGGNYEQYF. The CDR3 DNA reads as TGTGCCAGCAGAAGCGGGGGGAACTACGAGCAGTACTTC. V gene TRBV12-3 or TRBV12-4 combines with J gene TRBJ2-7, with 9 bases lining up with TRBD2. The CDR3 sequence is 13 residues long. V dropped 6 bases and J dropped 3; count of bases not matched to a gene: 3.